The TCR beta chain under discussion was sequenced for a study of T cells in Graves' hyperthyroidism and ophthalmopathy. This clonotype was seen many times. CDR1 and CDR2 (germline): DFQATT, SNEGSKA (reference sequence). Trimming stripped 6 bases from V and 4 bases from J, with 10 bases between. CDR3 length: 12 residues. RNA transcripts gave rise to amplified TCR beta CDR3 regions. Carried out on the TCR CDR3, a first-round RT-PCR used the HTBI primer set. TCRdb ran MiXCR on the multiplex PCR reads and lists one entry per CDR3 protein. The table includes a few hundred thousand distinct CDR3 sequences, around 20% detected once.

Input material: blood. The sequence derives from a man aged 18 to 30 with Graves' ophthalmopathy. The J gene is TRBJ2-1, the V gene TRBV20-1; D perhaps matches TRBD1 (5 bases). As DNA, the CDR3 is TGCAGTGCCACTCAGGGTTACAATGAGCAGTTCTTC. Its translation: CSATQGYNEQFF.